This T cell receptor beta chain was documented in a study of response to subunit inactivated influenza vaccine. The CDR3 extends over 16 amino acids. CDR1 SGHRS and CDR2 YFSETQ come from the germline V gene. The V gene lost 5 bases and the J gene lost 6 bases, with 21 bases spanning the gap. TCRdb reanalysed the RT-PCR reads using MiXCR and keeps one entry per CDR3 protein. Among around 750,000 distinct CDR3 sequences listed, over 20% were seen once. This chain joins TRBV5-1 and TRBJ2-1, with D perhaps TRBD2 (6 bases). The sequence came from a man aged 45-65 years who received an inactivated influenza vaccine. Here the sequenced sample was PBMCs from blood, taken 5 to 6 days after vaccination. The CDR3 is CASRETRARYFNEQFF. DNA of the CDR3: TGCGCCAGCAGGGAGACTAGGGCCCGATACTTCAATGAGCAGTTCTTC.